What follows are 21 T cell receptor beta chains derived from one specimen sequenced in a study of T cell changes during pregnancy in multiple sclerosis. The repertoire was sequenced with immunoSEQ multiplex PCR; TCRdb's copy has only in-frame clones and lacks some. The sample lists tens of thousands of clones, 80% to 95% seen once, with roughly 3% in the top ten. The sample consisted of CD8+ T cells from peripheral blood mononuclear cells, taken in the third trimester of pregnancy. The receptor set was obtained from a female donor in good health, enrolled as a control in a pregnancy study.

The CDR3 DNA reads as TGTGCCATCATCCGGACTAGCGGGGGTATGAATGAGCAGTTCTTC. The encoded protein is CAIIRTSGGMNEQFF. The chain links TRBV10-3 to TRBJ2-1; 13 positions match TRBD2. Germline V CDR1 and CDR2: ENHRY, SYGVKD. The CDR3 is 15 amino acids. J gave up 7 bases and V 7 bases, and 7 bases lay outside the gene matches.

The chain carries TRBV29-1 and TRBJ2-1; D might be TRBD1 (6 bases). Trimming took off 4 bases at V and 3 bases at J, with 10 bases between the two ends. CDR1 and CDR2 from the germline V gene are SQVTM and ANQGSEA. The CDR3 is made up of 13 amino acids. CDR3 nucleotide sequence: TGCAGCGTTGGGACAGTTAACTACAATGAGCAGTTCTTC. Translated: CSVGTVNYNEQFF.

The sample holds a few counts of this clone. CDR3 in amino acids: CASSPGLAGVTYEQYF. CDR3 sequence (DNA): TGTGCCAGCAGCCCCGGACTAGCGGGGGTAACCTACGAGCAGTACTTC. The chain uses TRBV7-2 and TRBJ2-7; 13 bases are a match to TRBD2. The ends lost 5 bases at V and 2 bases at J; junction bases unmatched: 6. The germline CDR1 and CDR2 sequences are SGHTA and FQGNSA. The length of the CDR3 is 16 residues. The variable domain in full, completed from reference TRBV7-2 and TRBJ2-7, reads GAGVSQSPSNKVTEKGKDVELRCDPISGHTALYWYRQSLGQGLEFLIYFQGNSAPDKSGLPSDRFSAERTGGSVSTLTIQRTQQEDSAVYLCASSPGLAGVTYEQYFGPGTRLTVT.

This rearrangement joins TRBV19 to TRBJ2-1, with TRBD2 matching 10 bases. Germline loops: CDR1 LNHDA, CDR2 SQIVND (reference sequence). The CDR3 is made up of 16 amino acids. V lost 5 bases to trimming and J lost 4 bases; unmatched junction nucleotides: 8. CDR3 sequence reads: CASSAPGTSEYNEQFF. The CDR3 DNA follows: TGTGCCAGTAGTGCCCCCGGGACTAGCGAGTACAATGAGCAGTTCTTC.

The genes are TRBV7-9 and TRBJ2-2, with 8 bases lining up with TRBD1. This CDR3 is built from 15 residues. Germline CDR1 is SEHNR and CDR2 is FQNEAQ (reference sequence). The V segment lost 4 bases and the J segment 2 bases; nucleotides outside the gene matches: 3. CDR3 sequence (DNA): TGTGCCAGCAGCTCCGGACAGGGCAACACCGGGGAGCTGTTTTTT. Its translation is CASSSGQGNTGELFF.

This chain uses TRBV6-1 with TRBJ2-1; TRBD1 matches at 9 bases. Germline V CDR1 and CDR2: MNHNS, SASEGT. CDR3 length: 16 residues. V shed 0 bases and J 8 bases; nucleotides not matched to a gene: 8. Written as DNA, the CDR3 is TGTGCCAGCAGTGAAGCCACCGGGACAGGGAGCTATGAGCAGTTCTTC. Its protein product is CASSEATGTGSYEQFF.

This CDR3 reads CASSGESGYGYTF. DNA of the CDR3: TGTGCCAGCAGCGGAGAGTCTGGCTATGGCTACACCTTC. V usage is TRBV9 and J usage is TRBJ1-2, with D unresolved. Germline CDR1 SGDLS, CDR2 YYNGEE. V lost 3 bases and J lost 4, with 10 bases in between. The CDR3 covers 13 residues.

The chain couples TRBV4-1 to TRBJ2-7, with a weak D call TRBD2 (6 bases). The germline CDR1 and CDR2 sequences are MGHRA and YSYEKL. This CDR3 is built from 14 residues. Trimming cost V 3 bases and J 4 bases, with 13 bases left between them. CDR3 sequence reads: CASSHPGERYEQYF. In nucleotides, the CDR3 is TGCGCCAGCAGCCACCCGGGAGAACGATACGAGCAGTACTTC.

V gene TRBV27 combines with J gene TRBJ1-1; D is unclear. CDR1 and CDR2 from the germline V gene are MNHEY and SMNVEV (reference sequence). The CDR3 totals 11 residues. Deletions cut 5 bases from V and 4 bases from J, with 5 bases between. CDR3 bases: TGTGCCAGCAGTGGCAGCACTGAAGCTTTCTTT. Its protein product is CASSGSTEAFF.

This sequence joins TRBV19 and TRBJ1-2, with D perhaps matching TRBD1 (6 bases). With 8 bases removed from V and 1 base from J, the gap between germline ends came to 17 bases. Germline assignment: CDR1 LNHDA and CDR2 SQIVND (reference sequence). This CDR3 region has 15 residues. CDR3 in amino acids: CASRPGAGSNYGYTF. In DNA, the CDR3 is TGTGCCAGTCGCCCAGGGGCAGGAAGTAACTATGGCTACACCTTC.

This clone was detected only once. The chain is built from TRBV9 and TRBJ2-3; 7 bases match TRBD2. V gave up 6 bases and J gave up 1 base; unmatched junction bases: 8. Germline CDR1 reads SGDLS; CDR2 reads YYNGEE. The CDR3 contains 15 residues. The CDR3 spells CASTHHAGGTDTQYF. The CDR3 nucleotides read TGTGCCAGCACCCATCACGCGGGGGGCACAGATACGCAGTATTTT.

This chain uses TRBV30 with TRBJ1-1, with no clear D. Germline V gene lookup returns CDR1 GTSNPN and CDR2 SVGIG (reference sequence). The V and J ends lost 3 bases and 8 bases respectively, with 7 bases between them. The CDR3 has 10 residues. In DNA, the CDR3 is TGTGCCTGGAGGTCAGTCGAAGCTTTCTTT. Translating it yields CAWRSVEAFF.

This sequence joins TRBV14 and TRBJ2-7; weak D call: TRBD1 (6 bases). The CDR3 spans 15 residues. CDR1 and CDR2 from the germline V gene are SGHDN and FVKESK. Trimming left V 0 bases short and J 2 bases short, with 11 bases between. CDR3 nucleotides: TGTGCCAGCAGCCAAGATCCGACAGGTCCCTACGAGCAGTACTTC. Its protein product is CASSQDPTGPYEQYF.

The CDR3, as DNA: TGTGCCAGCACCCCGGCGTCCGCGGGGAGTAACTATGGCTACACCTTC. Protein product: CASTPASAGSNYGYTF. This rearrangement joins TRBV7-9 to TRBJ1-2; D is uncertain. Germline CDR1 and CDR2: SEHNR and FQNEAQ (reference sequence). The V end lost 7 bases, the J end lost 1 base, and 19 bases lay between the germline ends. This CDR3 is built from 16 residues. Using reference TRBV7-9 and TRBJ1-2 for the parts outside the CDR3, the full variable domain is DTGVSQNPRHKITKRGQNVTFRCDPISEHNRLYWYRQTLGQGPEFLTYFQNEAQLEKSRLLSDRFSAERPKGSFSTLEIQRTEQGDSAMYLCASTPASAGSNYGYTFGSGTRLTVV.

This clone counts as medium-sized. The CDR3 region has the DNA TGTGCCAGCAGTGACTCAGCGGGCTCCTACAATGAGCAGTTCTTC. As protein: CASSDSAGSYNEQFF. V and J are TRBV6-4 and TRBJ2-1, with a possible D match to TRBD2 (6 bases). The V and J ends lost 0 bases and 0 bases respectively, with 6 bases between them. The CDR3 has 15 residues. Germline lookup yields CDR1 MRHNA and CDR2 SNTAGT.

V gene TRBV15 combines with J gene TRBJ2-4, with 7 bases lining up with TRBD1. Germline V gene sequence: CDR1 LNHNV, CDR2 YYDKDF (reference sequence). CDR3 length: 15 residues. Trimming removed 6 bases from V and 0 bases from J; junction bases left unmatched: 5. The DNA of the CDR3 is TGTGCCACCAGGACAACAGGGGAAGCCAAAAACATTCAGTACTTC. It specifies CATRTTGEAKNIQYF.

The V gene is TRBV19, the J gene TRBJ2-7; D possibly corresponds to TRBD1 (6 bases). CDR1 LNHDA and CDR2 SQIVND come from the germline V gene (reference sequence). V was pared by 4 bases and J by 1 base, with 14 bases between. The CDR3 consists of 15 residues. The CDR3 DNA reads as TGTGCCAGTAGTAACGGCCAGGGGTTTTCCTACGAGCAGTACTTC. Translation: CASSNGQGFSYEQYF.

This clone was detected only once. This CDR3 is CASSYAGNTEAFF. The DNA for the CDR3 is TGTGCCAGCAGTTACGCGGGGAACACTGAAGCTTTCTTT. The chain combines TRBV6-5 with TRBJ1-1; D is undetermined. The length of the CDR3 is 13 residues. Trimming shortened V by 2 bases and J by 1 base, and 5 bases separated the two germline ends. Germline V lookup: CDR1 MNHEY, CDR2 SVGAGI.

The chain recombines TRBV9 with TRBJ2-5; 7 nucleotides agree with TRBD1. The germline gives CDR1 SGDLS, CDR2 YYNGEE. With V trimmed by 3 bases and J by 4 bases, 9 bases remained unmatched. CDR3 length: 15 residues. The CDR3 DNA follows: TGTGCCAGCAGCGGCGGACAGGTAATGGGAGAGACCCAGTACTTC. Its protein is CASSGGQVMGETQYF.

The chain couples TRBV7-8 to TRBJ2-2; 9 nucleotides line up with TRBD1. From germline, CDR1 is SGHVS and CDR2 FQNEAQ. V gave up 0 bases and J gave up 11 bases; unmatched junction bases: 7. The CDR3 sequence is 15 residues long. CDR3 in DNA: TGTGCCAGCAGCTTAGCGGGGACAGGGATCATAGAGCTGTTTTTT. Amino acids: CASSLAGTGIIELFF.

This rearrangement joins TRBV27 to TRBJ2-3, with D perhaps TRBD1 (6 bases). The CDR3 runs 13 residues. CDR1 and CDR2 (germline): MNHEY, SMNVEV (reference sequence). Trimming shortened V by 5 bases and J by 2 bases, and 8 bases separated the two germline ends. For the CDR3, the DNA is TGTGCCAGCAGTCAGGGGACCACAGATACGCAGTATTTT. Protein: CASSQGTTDTQYF.